The following is a T cell receptor (beta chain) sequence with its context. Data came from immunoSEQ multiplex PCR; TCRdb stores just in-frame clones and leaves some out. The data contain 90,000 to 150,000 clones, roughly nine tenths of them singletons. The sample belongs to a study of T cell responses to AZD1222 COVID-19 vaccine. Study information: Timing groups of about 4 and about 12 weeks for second doses were pooled.

The V gene's germline CDR1 is SGHAT and CDR2 FQNNGV. There are 14 residues in the CDR3. V was pared by 5 bases and J by 4 bases, with 2 bases of the junction left unmatched. The sequence came from an adult in good health. The chain joins TRBV11-2 to TRBJ2-5, with 12 bases identical to TRBD2. The input for sequencing was peripheral blood, taken on day 0 of AZD1222 vaccination. The chain's CDR3 is CASSLAGGPETQYF. CDR3 coding DNA: TGTGCCAGCAGCCTAGCGGGAGGGCCAGAGACCCAGTACTTC.